Listed below are T cell receptor beta chains from one sample, sequenced in a study of metastatic and nonmetastatic thyroid tumors. With MiXCR, TCRdb reprocessed the PCR reads. This table has about 39,000 clones, approximately 19% appearing once. The sequenced sample consisted of tumor tissue. The receptors were gathered from a female donor with papillary thyroid cancer or a benign thyroid nodule (not recorded which). Some clones in this sample may be carry-over from other donors' samples. CDR3s leave out the opening cysteine and the closing phenylalanine or tryptophan. Each record gives: V gene, clone size, J gene, CDR3 protein. The size entry is marked missing in some rows and otherwise reads once, few, many or a size class.

V gene: TRBV20-1
clone size: -
J gene: TRBJ2-7
CDR3 protein: SATENGPIGTYEQY

V gene: TRBV20-1
clone size: many
J gene: TRBJ2-3
CDR3 protein: SATLSTDTQY

V gene: TRBV5-6
clone size: many
J gene: TRBJ1-5
CDR3 protein: ASTRGGIQPQH

V gene: TRBV5-5
clone size: many
J gene: TRBJ2-7
CDR3 protein: ASARPGGSYEQY

V gene: TRBV3-1
clone size: -
J gene: TRBJ2-3
CDR3 protein: ASSQASGGYTQY

V gene: TRBV28
clone size: many
J gene: TRBJ1-2
CDR3 protein: ASSLPRAPRYT

V gene: TRBV11-2
clone size: few
J gene: TRBJ2-7
CDR3 protein: ASSPEGAMYEQY

V gene: TRBV12-5
clone size: -
J gene: TRBJ2-1
CDR3 protein: ASGQGASGSNEQF

V gene: TRBV11-3
clone size: many
J gene: TRBJ2-2
CDR3 protein: ASSAWGSRDTGELF

V gene: TRBV11-2
clone size: -
J gene: TRBJ1-5
CDR3 protein: ASSAGRGRGNQPQH

V gene: TRBV5-1
clone size: many
J gene: TRBJ1-6
CDR3 protein: ASSLGGNNSPLH

V gene: TRBV3-1
clone size: -
J gene: TRBJ2-7
CDR3 protein: ASSRTDGGQEQY

V gene: TRBV6-1
clone size: -
J gene: TRBJ2-7
CDR3 protein: ASSDLVRAGSYEQY

V gene: TRBV6-1
clone size: -
J gene: TRBJ2-7
CDR3 protein: ASSVLSGDAYEQY

V gene: TRBV20-1
clone size: many
J gene: TRBJ2-5
CDR3 protein: SAKAGNQETQY

V gene: TRBV30
clone size: -
J gene: TRBJ2-2
CDR3 protein: AWSIRTGELF

V gene: TRBV29-1
clone size: -
J gene: TRBJ2-7
CDR3 protein: SAGRTFYEKY

V gene: TRBV11-2
clone size: many
J gene: TRBJ2-1
CDR3 protein: ASSFGLAGYNEQF

V gene: TRBV7-2
clone size: once
J gene: TRBJ2-1
CDR3 protein: ASSFAGRSIYNEQS

V gene: TRBV12-3/TRBV12-4
clone size: few
J gene: TRBJ2-7
CDR3 protein: ASINTQVYEQY

V gene: TRBV20-1
clone size: -
J gene: TRBJ2-1
CDR3 protein: SVGQTFYNEQF

V gene: TRBV6-2/TRBV6-3
clone size: few
J gene: TRBJ2-2
CDR3 protein: ASRTAGELF

V gene: TRBV18
clone size: many
J gene: TRBJ1-5
CDR3 protein: ASSPVKGALQPQH

V gene: TRBV12-3/TRBV12-4
clone size: -
J gene: TRBJ2-7
CDR3 protein: ASSDGTGGPYEQY

V gene: TRBV20-1
clone size: -
J gene: TRBJ2-7
CDR3 protein: SARARTSGIIYEQY

V gene: TRBV3-1
clone size: many
J gene: TRBJ2-1
CDR3 protein: ASSQGFGDPNEQF

V gene: TRBV14
clone size: many
J gene: TRBJ1-6
CDR3 protein: ASSQDGGNYNSPLH

V gene: TRBV5-4
clone size: many
J gene: TRBJ2-2
CDR3 protein: ASSLGPTGGADGELF

V gene: TRBV29-1
clone size: many
J gene: TRBJ2-3
CDR3 protein: SVEGVARLPTGTQY

V gene: TRBV5-6
clone size: many
J gene: TRBJ1-2
CDR3 protein: ASSSTGAWPYGYT

V gene: TRBV15
clone size: many
J gene: TRBJ1-2
CDR3 protein: ATSRDRKYGYT

V gene: TRBV6-1
clone size: few
J gene: TRBJ2-7
CDR3 protein: ASHPTPVGGSYEQY

V gene: TRBV15
clone size: many
J gene: TRBJ2-7
CDR3 protein: ATSRPGYEQY